This note documents a single T cell receptor (beta chain) sequence. The data originate from a study of T cells after yellow fever vaccination. Each CDR3 protein gets one entry after TCRdb re-called the 5' RACE reads with MiXCR. The sample yields around 310,000 distinct CDR3 sequences, 3.6% seen once. V was clipped by 4 bases and J by 3 bases; unmatched bases: 4. The CDR3 length is 13 residues. Germline V lookup: CDR1 SQVTM, CDR2 ANQGSEA. The V and J genes are TRBV29-1 and TRBJ2-5; 8 nucleotides align to TRBD1. The input for sequencing was PBMCs, taken on the day of the yellow fever booster vaccination. The origin of this receptor is a man younger than 35 who received the YFV17D yellow fever vaccine. CDR3 nucleotides: TGCAGCGTTGGACAGGGGCGTAAAGAGACCCAGTACTTC. Amino acid sequence: CSVGQGRKETQYF.